This T cell receptor beta chain was captured in a study of control samples from healthy donors and cancer patients. TCRdb's table, derived via immunoSEQ multiplex PCR, lists solely in-frame clones and lacks some. The repertoire holds about 410,000 clones, with more than 80% as singletons. The germline V and J ends were trimmed by 1 base and 7 bases, with 26 bases remaining between them. The CDR3 contains 18 residues. From germline, CDR1 is SGHDT and CDR2 YYEEEE. Sequencing input: PBMCs. The receptor's source is a man aged 35-49 years with head and neck cancer. The chain recombines TRBV5-6 with TRBJ1-2; the D gene is possibly TRBD1 (6 bases). The CDR3 DNA is TGTGCCAGCAGCTTGCGAATCATTAAAGGGACCGGGACAAGTGGCTACACCTTC. It encodes CASSLRIIKGTGTSGYTF.